These T cell receptor beta chains were read from a single sample in a study of molecular identifiers for immune sequencing clone quantification. Each CDR3 protein is one row after TCRdb ran MiXCR on the PCR reads. The table records about 65,000 distinct CDR3 sequences, 15% to 20% of them present only once. The sequencing sample was made of naive CD8+ T cells from blood, with Jurkat cell RNA spiked in. The source of these receptors is a human donor in good health. Some libraries in this study had Jurkat cell RNA spiked in. CDR3s include the opening cysteine and the closing phenylalanine or tryptophan. Fields, in order: clone size, V gene, J gene, D gene, CDR3 protein, CDR3 DNA. D genes are given only for firm matches. For some rows the clone size is stated as once, few or many, or as a class when expanded; others skip it.

-,TRBV7-9,TRBJ2-3,-,CASSLGDTQCF,TGTGCCAGCAGCTTGGGGGATACGCAGTGTTTT
many,TRBV13,TRBJ2-7,-,CASSFGGRVEQYF,TGTGCCAGCAGCTTCGGGGGGCGGGTGGAGCAGTACTTC
few,TRBV27,TRBJ2-2,-,CASTPGDTGELFF,TGTGCCAGCACTCCAGGCGACACCGGGGAGCTGTTTTTT
-,TRBV12-3/TRBV12-4,TRBJ1-2,TRBD1,CASAGTGGYGYTF,TGTGCCAGCGCCGGGACAGGCGGCTATGGCTACACCTTC
many,TRBV28,TRBJ1-4,-,CASRTDGKLFF,TGTGCCAGCAGGACAGACGGGAAACTGTTTTTT
medium-sized,TRBV4-3,TRBJ2-3,TRBD2,CASSQDRPGTTTDTQYF,TGCGCCAGCAGCCAAGATCGCCCCGGGACTACCACAGATACGCAGTATTTT
many,TRBV6-1,TRBJ2-3,-,CASRGGGRFPSWSDTQYF,TGTGCCAGCAGGGGAGGTGGCCGGTTCCCCTCTTGGTCAGATACGCAGTATTTT
many,TRBV6-5,TRBJ1-1,-,CASSYSTGRGDTEAFF,TGTGCCAGCAGTTACTCGACTGGCAGGGGTGACACTGAAGCTTTCTTT
many,TRBV7-3,TRBJ2-6,-,CASSLYAGIHSGANVLTF,TGTGCCAGCAGCTTATACGCAGGAATCCACTCTGGGGCCAACGTCCTGACTTTC
many,TRBV20-1,TRBJ2-7,TRBD1,CSARAMGTGPVNEQYF,TGCAGTGCTAGAGCCATGGGGACAGGGCCCGTAAACGAGCAGTACTTC
many,TRBV30,TRBJ1-5,TRBD1,CAWSIGQGDQPQHF,TGTGCCTGGAGTATAGGTCAGGGGGATCAGCCCCAGCATTTT
few,TRBV7-6,TRBJ2-5,-,CASSRFGQGGDQETQYF,TGTGCCAGCAGCCGATTTGGACAGGGAGGGGACCAAGAGACCCAGTACTTC
many,TRBV9,TRBJ2-2,TRBD2,CASSVGEGLIGELFF,TGTGCCAGCAGCGTAGGGGAGGGTCTCATCGGGGAGCTGTTTTTT
few,TRBV11-2,TRBJ2-1,TRBD2,CASEPGGLAEKGNEQSF,TGTGCCAGCGAGCCGGGGGGGCTAGCGGAAAAAGGGAATGAGCAGTCCTTC
few,TRBV20-1,TRBJ2-1,-,CSAPRGEAYNEQFF,TGCAGTGCTCCCAGAGGAGAGGCCTACAATGAGCAGTTCTTC
-,TRBV7-9,TRBJ2-2,-,CARSKGTGELFF,TGTGCCAGATCTAAGGGCACCGGGGAGCTGTTTTTT
-,TRBV6-1,TRBJ2-7,-,CASSEWGATTYEQYF,TGTGCCAGCAGTGAATGGGGAGCGACCACCTACGAGCAGTACTTC
few,TRBV9,TRBJ2-7,TRBD2,CASSPTSGFYEQYF,TGTGCCAGCAGCCCGACTAGCGGGTTCTACGAGCAGTACTTC
many,TRBV7-9,TRBJ2-1,TRBD2,CASSLVPSGSENEQFF,TGTGCCAGCAGCTTAGTCCCTAGCGGGAGTGAAAATGAGCAGTTCTTC
many,TRBV7-8,TRBJ2-1,TRBD2,CASSEGTSGSFRSYNEQFF,TGTGCCAGCAGCGAAGGGACTAGCGGGAGTTTTAGGTCCTACAATGAGCAGTTCTTC
many,TRBV4-1,TRBJ2-1,TRBD2,CASSQDGGEGLSEQFF,TGCGCCAGCAGCCAAGATGGGGGGGAGGGCCTTAGTGAGCAGTTCTTC
many,TRBV2,TRBJ2-1,-,CATLDSFNEQFF,TGTGCCACCCTGGACAGTTTCAATGAGCAGTTCTTC
many,TRBV29-1,TRBJ2-7,-,CSVEGIDGRESWEQYF,TGCAGCGTTGAAGGGATTGATGGCAGGGAGAGTTGGGAGCAGTACTTC
many,TRBV20-1,TRBJ2-1,-,CSARDGDLYNEQFF,TGCAGTGCTAGAGATGGGGACCTTTACAATGAGCAGTTCTTC
once,TRBV25-1,TRBJ1-1,TRBD1,CAGSSHFGRGLTEAFF,TGTGCCGGCAGTTCCCATTTTGGCAGGGGGCTTACTGAAGCTTTCTTT
many,TRBV7-9,TRBJ2-1,TRBD2,CASSPPGLAIVEQFF,TGTGCCAGCAGCCCACCTGGACTAGCGATAGTTGAGCAGTTCTTC
many,TRBV7-9,TRBJ2-3,TRBD2,CASSSSEAGGGTDTQYF,TGTGCCAGCAGCTCGTCGGAAGCGGGAGGTGGGACAGATACGCAGTATTTT
many,TRBV24-1,TRBJ1-2,-,CATSDSVYGYTF,TGTGCCACCAGTGATTCCGTCTATGGCTACACCTTC
-,TRBV5-1,TRBJ2-7,TRBD2,CASSLDRTSGTLQYF,TGCGCCAGCAGCTTGGATCGGACTAGCGGGACATTGCAGTACTTC
many,TRBV28,TRBJ2-6,TRBD1,CASALTGGLSGANVLTF,TGTGCCAGCGCACTAACAGGGGGACTGTCGGGGGCCAACGTCCTGACTTTC
few,TRBV9,TRBJ1-5,-,CASSPEGVGQPQHF,TGTGCCAGCAGCCCTGAAGGGGTCGGTCAGCCCCAGCATTTT
-,TRBV27,TRBJ1-2,-,CASSLSETRGYTF,TGTGCCAGCAGTTTATCCGAGACAAGAGGCTACACCTTC
many,TRBV5-8,TRBJ2-7,-,CASSPLPSGGLEQYF,TGTGCCAGCAGCCCTTTGCCGTCCGGGGGGCTCGAGCAGTACTTC
many,TRBV14,TRBJ2-3,-,CASSQETLSDTQYF,TGTGCCAGCAGCCAAGAGACATTGTCCGATACGCAGTATTTT
many,TRBV18,TRBJ2-1,-,CASSPWTELPSYNEQFF,TGTGCCAGCTCACCATGGACGGAATTGCCCTCCTACAATGAGCAGTTCTTC
many,TRBV7-9,TRBJ1-4,-,CAEGLATNEKLFF,TGTGCGGAGGGGCTCGCAACTAATGAAAAACTGTTTTTT
many,TRBV29-1,TRBJ2-7,TRBD2,CSVEGVGHLGLAGGQEQYF,TGCAGCGTTGAAGGAGTGGGACACCTAGGACTAGCGGGAGGTCAGGAGCAGTACTTC
many,TRBV27,TRBJ2-4,TRBD2,CASSPLAGGAKNIQYF,TGTGCCAGCAGTCCCCTAGCGGGAGGAGCCAAAAACATTCAGTACTTC
many,TRBV2,TRBJ2-4,-,CASSVWKGNIQYF,TGTGCCAGCAGTGTTTGGAAGGGAAACATTCAGTACTTC
once,TRBV14,TRBJ2-7,-,CASSQVRGGEQYF,TGTGCCAGCAGCCAAGTGAGGGGGGGGGAGCAGTACTTC
many,TRBV7-8,TRBJ1-1,TRBD1,CASSLSLLTGPGLAFF,TGTGCCAGCAGCTTATCGTTGTTGACAGGGCCCGGTCTAGCTTTCTTT
-,TRBV7-8,TRBJ2-6,TRBD2,CATRGSLAGNPGANVLTF,TGTGCCACCCGGGGATCGCTAGCGGGGAACCCTGGGGCCAACGTCCTGACTTTC
many,TRBV27,TRBJ1-1,-,CASSVGTLNTEAFF,TGTGCCAGCAGTGTCGGGACCTTGAACACTGAAGCTTTCTTT
-,TRBV24-1,TRBJ2-3,-,CATRREPMYTQYF,TGTGCCACCAGGAGGGAACCCATGTATACGCAGTATTTT
many,TRBV5-6,TRBJ2-7,-,CASSLSVYEQYF,TGTGCCAGCAGCTTGTCGGTTTACGAGCAGTACTTC
many,TRBV5-1,TRBJ2-3,TRBD2,CASSPTSGVITDTQYF,TGCGCCAGCAGCCCGACTAGCGGAGTTATCACAGATACGCAGTATTTT
many,TRBV19,TRBJ2-1,-,CASSLGDLSYNEQFF,TGTGCCAGTAGTCTCGGGGACCTCTCCTACAATGAGCAGTTCTTC